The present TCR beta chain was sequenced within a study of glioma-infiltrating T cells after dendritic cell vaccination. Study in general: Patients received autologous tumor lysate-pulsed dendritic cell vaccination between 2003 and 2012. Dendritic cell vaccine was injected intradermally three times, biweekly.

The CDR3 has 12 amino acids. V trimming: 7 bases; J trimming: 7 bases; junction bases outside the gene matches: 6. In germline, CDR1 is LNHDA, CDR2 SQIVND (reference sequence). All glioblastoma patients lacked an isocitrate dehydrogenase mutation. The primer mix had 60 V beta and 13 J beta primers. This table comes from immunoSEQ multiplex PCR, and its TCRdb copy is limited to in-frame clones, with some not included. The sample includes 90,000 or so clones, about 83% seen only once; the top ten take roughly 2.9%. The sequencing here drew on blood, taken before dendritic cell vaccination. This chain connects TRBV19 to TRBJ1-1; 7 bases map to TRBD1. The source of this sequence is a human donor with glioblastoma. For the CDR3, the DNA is TGTGCCAGTACCAATACAGGGGATGAAGCTTTCTTT. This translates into CASTNTGDEAFF.